This T cell receptor beta chain was sequenced in a study of T cells in women clearing cervical HPV infection (dated by TCRdb to 2016 to 2019). About the study as a whole: The cases were 25 to 30 women with histologically confirmed HPV16-related CIN3 or worse, and 2 of these cases were invasive cancers. The 20 to 25 controls were women who cleared a single incident HPV16 infection within 12 months without developing precancer or cancer. Case blood was taken at the visit when the lesion was first identified, whereas control blood was taken when infection was no longer detected. Among cases, blood sampling occurred a median of 149 days after lesion detection, with an interquartile range of roughly 90 to 230 days. Since only a few of the women had HLA typing available, the possibility that HLA type was acting as a confounder could not be ruled out. The exploratory proof-of-principle case-control study was nested within the Guanacaste HPV Natural History Study in Costa Rica and compared TCR repertoires across cervical HPV16 outcomes. Cases and controls were matched on age within five years and on year of sample collection. Cases had a median age of almost 35 years compared with roughly 37 for controls, and baseline characteristics showed no significant differences between the groups. The parent cohort enrolled about 10,000 women aged 18 or older in Guanacaste, Costa Rica, during about 1992 to 1994 and followed them for 6 to 7 years. Five blinded duplicates per group were added as quality controls, giving some 60 samples: some 50 participants and 10 replicates.

Summary of the overall study and its limitations: Because the number of T cells per sample was unknown, the richness differences could reflect varying T-cell content rather than repertoire biology. Random forest classifiers that combined richness and V gene abundances separated cases from controls with an estimated AUC of less than 0.85. Significantly higher TCR repertoire richness was observed in CIN3+ cases than in controls across sequencing depths, whereas no difference in evenness was found. Lower TRBV6-7 relative abundance was observed in cases than in controls (around 0.1% versus 0.15%; Bonferroni P = 0.0008). Whether associations preceded infection or resulted from infection could not be shown with the cross-sectional design, and effector/memory subsets and HPV-specific T cells were not isolated.

Every participant had a single incident cervical HPV16 infection, and prevalent HPV16 infections were excluded. Cervical HPV DNA was detected by MY09/MY11 PCR and genotyped by dot-blot hybridization. About 15 mL of heparinized blood were centrifuged, and the buffy coat was aliquoted, frozen at -30°C, then stored at -80°C. QIAGEN kits were used to extract genomic DNA from the buffy coat specimens. TCR beta CDR3 regions were amplified by multiplex PCR using the immunoSEQ assay from an average of about 1,200 ng genomic DNA per sample. The assay corrected primer bias using a complete synthetic TCR repertoire to establish an amplification baseline. The amplicons were sequenced using the Illumina platform. The source study handled its data this way. Sequences were error-corrected by clustering with frequency ratios and a modified nearest-neighbor algorithm, then analyzed in the immunoSEQ Analyzer with IMGT gene definitions. TCR richness and evenness were averaged over 20 rarefaction repeats at each rarefaction depth, excluding samples with fewer sequences than the depth. Wilcoxon rank sum tests with FDR correction were used to compare relative abundances of V, D and J genes between the groups. For the blinded duplicates, the intraclass correlation was about 96% for TCR richness and averaged about 81% across 66 gene segments. As stored in TCRdb, this immuneACCESS dataset retains in-frame rearrangements with V and J assigned. A fraction of the clones does not appear; measured against another copy, unresolved V genes explain less than half of the discrepancy, and the remainder lacks a known reason. D and trimming come from the DNA, and the V and J calls and clone size come from that table. This sample's records show about 37,000 clones. The top ten clonotypes cover around 7% of the sample.

Reading the germline V gene (reference sequence) gives CDR1 LNHDA and CDR2 SQIVND. Reading from cysteine to phenylalanine, the CDR3 counts 14 amino acids. The DNA has 33 bases, all within the CDR3, and is read from base 1. Deletion took 5 bases off V and 2 bases off J, with a span of 11 bases between the germline ends. Of note for this clone: The antigen it binds to is not known. Coverage ceases 3 residues before the CDR3 finishes, and the germline J gene fills in the end.

The chain uses TRBV19 and TRBJ2-3; the D gene lacks a confident call. The sequenced material came from blood buffy coat. The sequence was collected from a woman aged 18 to 75 with a cervical HPV16 infection that either progressed to CIN3+ or cleared (not recorded which). The CDR3 bases that were read are TGTGCCAGTAGTTCTACTTACTACACAGATACG. Translated, it gives CASSSTYYTDT. The CDR3 reads in full as CASSSTYYTDTQYF.